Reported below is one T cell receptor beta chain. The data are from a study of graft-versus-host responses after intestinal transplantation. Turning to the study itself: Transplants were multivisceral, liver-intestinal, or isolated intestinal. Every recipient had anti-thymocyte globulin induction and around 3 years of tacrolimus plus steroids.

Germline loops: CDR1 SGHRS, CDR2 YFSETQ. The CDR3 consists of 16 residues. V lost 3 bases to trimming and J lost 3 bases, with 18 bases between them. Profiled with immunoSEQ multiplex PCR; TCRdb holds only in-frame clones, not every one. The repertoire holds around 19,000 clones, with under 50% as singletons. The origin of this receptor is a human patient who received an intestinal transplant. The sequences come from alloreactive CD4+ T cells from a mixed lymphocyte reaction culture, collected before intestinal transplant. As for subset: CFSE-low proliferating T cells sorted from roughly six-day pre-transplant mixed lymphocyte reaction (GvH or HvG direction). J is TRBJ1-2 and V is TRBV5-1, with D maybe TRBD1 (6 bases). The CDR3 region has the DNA TGCGCCAGCAGCTATGGCCTGGCAGGGGCTGACTATGGCTACACCTTC. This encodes CASSYGLAGADYGYTF.